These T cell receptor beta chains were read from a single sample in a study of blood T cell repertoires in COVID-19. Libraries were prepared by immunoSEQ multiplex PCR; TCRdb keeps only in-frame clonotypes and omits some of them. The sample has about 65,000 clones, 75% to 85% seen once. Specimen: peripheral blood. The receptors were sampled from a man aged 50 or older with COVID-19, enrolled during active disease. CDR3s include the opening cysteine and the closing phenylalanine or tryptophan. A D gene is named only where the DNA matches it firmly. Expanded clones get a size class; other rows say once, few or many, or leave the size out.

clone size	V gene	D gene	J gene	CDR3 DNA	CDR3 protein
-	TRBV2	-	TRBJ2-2	TGTGCCAGCACCCGACAGACCAACACCGGGGAGCTGTTTTTT	CASTRQTNTGELFF
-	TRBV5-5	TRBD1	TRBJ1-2	TGTGCCAGCAGCTTGGCTTGGGGACAGGACCTCTATGGCTACACCTTC	CASSLAWGQDLYGYTF
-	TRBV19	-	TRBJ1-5	TGTGCCAGTAGTCCGACCTCCCTCAGGGGCAATCAGCCCCAGCATTTT	CASSPTSLRGNQPQHF
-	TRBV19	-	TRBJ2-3	TGTGCCAGTAATGGAGGGGGCCGGATCCGCACAGATACGCAGTATTTT	CASNGGGRIRTDTQYF
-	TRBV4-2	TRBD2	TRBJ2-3	TGTGCCAGCAGCCCACTGGGACTAGCGGGAGCATACGCGCAGTATTTT	CASSPLGLAGAYAQYF
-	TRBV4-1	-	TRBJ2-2	TGCGCCAGCAGCCAAGGACAGAACACCGGGGAGCTGTTTTTT	CASSQGQNTGELFF
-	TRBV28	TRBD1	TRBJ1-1	TGTGCCAGCAGCGAAACAGGGGGCGGGAACACTGAAGCTTTCTTT	CASSETGGGNTEAFF
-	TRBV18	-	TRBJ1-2	TGTGCCAGCTCACAGTCCCGGGACACCTACTCCTATGGCTACACCTTC	CASSQSRDTYSYGYTF
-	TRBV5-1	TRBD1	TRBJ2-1	TGCGCCAGCAGCGGATGGACAGGGCGGAATGAGCAGTTCTTC	CASSGWTGRNEQFF
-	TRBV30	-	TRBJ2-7	TGTGCCTGGGAGACAGGAACCTACGAGCAGTACTTC	CAWETGTYEQYF
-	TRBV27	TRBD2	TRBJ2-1	TGTGCCAGCAGTACCCCTAGCGGGAGGGACTACAATGAGCAGTTCTTC	CASSTPSGRDYNEQFF
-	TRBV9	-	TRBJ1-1	TGTGCCAGCAGCCGCCTACAGCAATTGAACACTGAAGCTTTCTTT	CASSRLQQLNTEAFF
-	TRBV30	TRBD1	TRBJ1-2	TGTGCCTGGATGGACAGGGGCTATGGCTACACCTTC	CAWMDRGYGYTF
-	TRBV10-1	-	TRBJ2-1	TGCGCCAGCAGTGACTATCCGCTAGCGCTGGTAAATGAGCAGTTCTTC	CASSDYPLALVNEQFF
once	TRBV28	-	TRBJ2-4	TGTGCCAGCAGCTCTTCCGGACTACGCTTAGCCAAAAACATTCAGTACTTC	CASSSSGLRLAKNIQYF
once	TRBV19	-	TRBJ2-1	TGTGCCTCCGGAGGGCCCGGGCTCTCCTCCAATGAGCAGTTCTTC	CASGGPGLSSNEQFF
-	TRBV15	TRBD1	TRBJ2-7	TGTGCCACCAGCAGAGAGGGACAGTCAAGTACCTACGAGCAGTACTTC	CATSREGQSSTYEQYF
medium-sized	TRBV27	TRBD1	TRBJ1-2	TGTGCCAGCTACGGCGACAGGGTCTATGGCTACACCTTC	CASYGDRVYGYTF
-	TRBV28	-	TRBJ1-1	TGTGCCAGCAGTTTAGGCAGGGGATTTTCGGAAGCTTTCTTT	CASSLGRGFSEAFF
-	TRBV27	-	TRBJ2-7	TGTGCCAGCAGTTTCCGGGAGAGATACGAGCAGTACTTC	CASSFRERYEQYF
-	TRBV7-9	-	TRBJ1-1	TGTGCCAGCAGCTTAGTTTCCTCCGGGCTCGGGAGCCCTGAAGCTTTCTTT	CASSLVSSGLGSPEAFF
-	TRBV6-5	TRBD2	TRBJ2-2	TGTGCCAGCAGTTATAGCGGGAGCGACACCGGGGAGCTGTTTTTT	CASSYSGSDTGELFF
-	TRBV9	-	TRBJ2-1	TGTGCCAGCAGCGTAGACCCCGATAGATCCTACAATGAGCAGTTCTTC	CASSVDPDRSYNEQFF
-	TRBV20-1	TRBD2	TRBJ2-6	TGCAGTGCTAGTTTGTCTAGCGGGACTGGGGCCAACGTCCTGACTTTC	CSASLSSGTGANVLTF
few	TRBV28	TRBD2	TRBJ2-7	TGTGCCAGCAGTTCTAATCCAGGGACTAGCGGGAGAGGGTACGAGCAGTACTTC	CASSSNPGTSGRGYEQYF
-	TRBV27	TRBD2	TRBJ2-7	TGTGCCAGCAGCCTACTTGCGGGGACTAGCCCCGAGCAGTACTTC	CASSLLAGTSPEQYF
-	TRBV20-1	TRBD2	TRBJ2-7	TGCAGTGCTAGTCGACTAGCGGGAGCGCTACTCGAGCAGTACTTC	CSASRLAGALLEQYF
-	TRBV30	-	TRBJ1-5	TGTGCCTGGAGACAACAGGGTGAGCAGCCCCAGCATTTT	CAWRQQGEQPQHF
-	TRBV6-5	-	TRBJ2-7	TGTGCCAGCAGTTACCTCCACCGGGTCTCCTACGAGCAGTACTTC	CASSYLHRVSYEQYF
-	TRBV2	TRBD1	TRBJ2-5	TGTGCCAGCATGCCCGACAGGGGGAACCATCCGAGACAAGAGACCCAGTACTTC	CASMPDRGNHPRQETQYF
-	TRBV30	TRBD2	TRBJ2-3	TGTGCCTGGAGTGTAGGGACTAGCGGGAGTACAGATACGCAGTATTTT	CAWSVGTSGSTDTQYF
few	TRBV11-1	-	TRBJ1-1	TGTGCCAGCAGCTTAGCGCCGGGAGGGACTGAAGCTTTCTTT	CASSLAPGGTEAFF
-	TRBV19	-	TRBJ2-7	TGTGCCAGTAGTATCGAGCGAGGGGGCGAGCAGTACTTC	CASSIERGGEQYF
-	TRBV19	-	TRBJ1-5	TGTGCCAGTAGTATTAACTCCCTGCCCCAGCATTTT	CASSINSLPQHF
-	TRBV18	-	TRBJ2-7	TGTGCCAGCTCACCACAGGACAGCATGGAGCAGTACTTC	CASSPQDSMEQYF
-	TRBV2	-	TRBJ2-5	TGTGCCAGCAGTGACGCAGGGTTCCAAGAGACCCAGTACTTC	CASSDAGFQETQYF
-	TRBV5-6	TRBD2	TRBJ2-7	TGTGCCAGCAGCCGGCTGTCTAGCGGCCCCTACGAGCAGTACTTC	CASSRLSSGPYEQYF
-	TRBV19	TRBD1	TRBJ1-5	TGTGCCAGTACTCAGAGACAGGGACCCAAAAATCAGCCCCAGCATTTT	CASTQRQGPKNQPQHF
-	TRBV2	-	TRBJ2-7	TGTGCCAGCAGTCCAGGGGATTCCTACGAGCAGTACTTC	CASSPGDSYEQYF
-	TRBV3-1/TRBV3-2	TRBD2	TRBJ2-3	TGTGCCAGCAGCCAAGATTTAGGGGCGGGAGTCGGCACAGATACGCAGTATTTT	CASSQDLGAGVGTDTQYF